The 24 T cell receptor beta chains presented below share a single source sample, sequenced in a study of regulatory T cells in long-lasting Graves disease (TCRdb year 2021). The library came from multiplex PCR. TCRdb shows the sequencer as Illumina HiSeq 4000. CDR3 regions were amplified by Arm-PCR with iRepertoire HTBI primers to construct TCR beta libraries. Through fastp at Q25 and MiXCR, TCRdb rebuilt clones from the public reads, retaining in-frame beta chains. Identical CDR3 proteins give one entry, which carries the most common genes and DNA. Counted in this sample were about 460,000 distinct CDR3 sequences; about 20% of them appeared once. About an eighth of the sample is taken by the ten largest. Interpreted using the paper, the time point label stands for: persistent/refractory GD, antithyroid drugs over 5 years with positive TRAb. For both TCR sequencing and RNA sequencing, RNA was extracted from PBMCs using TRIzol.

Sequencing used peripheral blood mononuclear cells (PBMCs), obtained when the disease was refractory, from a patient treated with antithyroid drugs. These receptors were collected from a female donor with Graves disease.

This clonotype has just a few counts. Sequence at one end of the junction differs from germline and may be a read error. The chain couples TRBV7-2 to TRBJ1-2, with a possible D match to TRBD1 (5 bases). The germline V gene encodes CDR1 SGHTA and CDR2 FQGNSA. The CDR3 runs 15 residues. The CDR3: CASSLADMHNYGYTF. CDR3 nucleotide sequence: TGTGCCAGCAGCCTAGCGGACATGCATAACTATGGCTACACCTTC.

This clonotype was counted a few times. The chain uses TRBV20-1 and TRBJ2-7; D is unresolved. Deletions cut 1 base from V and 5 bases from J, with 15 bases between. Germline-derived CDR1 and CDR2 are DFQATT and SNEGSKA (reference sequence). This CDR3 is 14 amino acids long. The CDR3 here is CSARGVGFRDEQYF. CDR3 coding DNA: TGCAGTGCTAGAGGGGTCGGGTTTAGGGACGAGCAGTACTTC.

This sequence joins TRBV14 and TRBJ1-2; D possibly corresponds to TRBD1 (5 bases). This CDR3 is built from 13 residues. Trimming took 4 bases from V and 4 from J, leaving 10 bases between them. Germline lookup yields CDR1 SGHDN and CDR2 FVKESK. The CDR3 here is CASSPRQTYGYTF. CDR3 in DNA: TGTGCCAGCAGCCCGAGACAGACCTATGGCTACACCTTC.

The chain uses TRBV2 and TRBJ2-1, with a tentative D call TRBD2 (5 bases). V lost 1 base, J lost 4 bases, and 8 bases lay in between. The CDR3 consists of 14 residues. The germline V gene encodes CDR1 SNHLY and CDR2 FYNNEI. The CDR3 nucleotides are TGTGCCAGCAGTGAAGTAAGCGGTTACAATGAGCAGTTCTTC. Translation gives CASSEVSGYNEQFF.

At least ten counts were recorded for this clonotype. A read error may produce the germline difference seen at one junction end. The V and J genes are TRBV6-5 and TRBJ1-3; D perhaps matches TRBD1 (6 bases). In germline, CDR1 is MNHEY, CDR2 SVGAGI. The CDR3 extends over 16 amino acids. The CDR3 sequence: CASSYDRRQIGDTIYF. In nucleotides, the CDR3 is TGTGCCAGCAGTTACGACAGGCGCCAGATTGGAGACACCATATATTTT.

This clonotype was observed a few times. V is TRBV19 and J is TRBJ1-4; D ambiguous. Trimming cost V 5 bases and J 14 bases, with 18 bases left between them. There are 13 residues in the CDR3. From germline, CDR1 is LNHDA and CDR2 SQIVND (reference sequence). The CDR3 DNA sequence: TGTGCCAGTAGTGGGCAGGCCGTACCGTGGCTGTTTTTT. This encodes CASSGQAVPWLFF.

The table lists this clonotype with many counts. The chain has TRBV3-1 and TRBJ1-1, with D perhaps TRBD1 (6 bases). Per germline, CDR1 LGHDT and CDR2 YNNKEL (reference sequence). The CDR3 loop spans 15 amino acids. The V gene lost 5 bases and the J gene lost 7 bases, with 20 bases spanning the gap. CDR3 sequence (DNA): TGTGCCAGCAGCACCACGCCTCAGGGGTATAGTGAAGCTTTCTTT. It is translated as CASSTTPQGYSEAFF.

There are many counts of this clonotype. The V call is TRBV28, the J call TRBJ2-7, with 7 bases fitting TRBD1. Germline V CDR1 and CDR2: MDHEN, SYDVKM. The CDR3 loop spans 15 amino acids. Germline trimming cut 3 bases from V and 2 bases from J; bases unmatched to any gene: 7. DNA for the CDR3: TGTGCCAGCAGTTTCCCCCGGACAGGAGCCTACGAGCAGTACTTC. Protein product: CASSFPRTGAYEQYF.

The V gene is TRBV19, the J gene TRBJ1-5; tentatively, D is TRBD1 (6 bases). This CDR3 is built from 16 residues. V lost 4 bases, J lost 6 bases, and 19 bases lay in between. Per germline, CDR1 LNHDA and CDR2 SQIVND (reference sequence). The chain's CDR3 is CASSKGGTSTSQPQHF. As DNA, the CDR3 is TGTGCCAGTAGTAAGGGGGGGACATCGACTTCTCAGCCCCAGCATTTT.

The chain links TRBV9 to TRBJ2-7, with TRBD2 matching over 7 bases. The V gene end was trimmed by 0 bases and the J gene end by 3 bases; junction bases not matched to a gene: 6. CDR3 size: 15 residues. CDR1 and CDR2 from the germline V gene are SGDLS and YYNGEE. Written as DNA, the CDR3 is TGTGCCAGCAGCGTAGATCCCGGGGGGAACTACGAGCAGTACTTC. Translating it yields CASSVDPGGNYEQYF.

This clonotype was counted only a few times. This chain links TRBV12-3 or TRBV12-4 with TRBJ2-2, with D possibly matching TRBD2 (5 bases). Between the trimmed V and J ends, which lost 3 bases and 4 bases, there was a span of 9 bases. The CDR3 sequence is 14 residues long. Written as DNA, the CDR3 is TGTGCCAGCAGTTTCCGGGGTTCCACCGGGGAGCTGTTTTTT. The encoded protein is CASSFRGSTGELFF.

CDR3 in DNA: TGTGCCAGCAGCCCAGGGACAGGGAATGGCAATCAGCCCCAGCATTTT. It specifies CASSPGTGNGNQPQHF. This chain connects TRBV9 to TRBJ1-5, with 9 positions matching TRBD1. V lost 4 bases to trimming and J lost 2 bases; unmatched junction nucleotides: 7. Germline V gene sequence: CDR1 SGDLS, CDR2 YYNGEE. This CDR3 has 16 residues. Supplemented by reference TRBV9 and TRBJ1-5, the full variable domain reads DSGVTQTPKHLITATGQRVTLRCSPRSGDLSVYWYQQSLDQGLQFLIQYYNGEERAKGNILERFSAQQFPDLHSELNLSSLELGDSALYFCASSPGTGNGNQPQHFGDGTRLSIL.

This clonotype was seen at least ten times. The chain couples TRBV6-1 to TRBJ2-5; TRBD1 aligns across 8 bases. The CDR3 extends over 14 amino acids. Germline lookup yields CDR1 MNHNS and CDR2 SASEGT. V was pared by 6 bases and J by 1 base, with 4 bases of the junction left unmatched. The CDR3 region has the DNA TGTGCCAGCAGCTTACAGGGGGGCCAAGAGACCCAGTACTTC. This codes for CASSLQGGQETQYF.

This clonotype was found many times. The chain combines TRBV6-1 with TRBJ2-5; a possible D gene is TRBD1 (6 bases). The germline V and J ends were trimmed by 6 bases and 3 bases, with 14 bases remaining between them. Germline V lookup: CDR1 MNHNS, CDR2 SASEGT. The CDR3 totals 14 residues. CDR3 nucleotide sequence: TGTGCCAGCAGCCGTCGGACAGCCGAAGAGACCCAGTACTTC. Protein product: CASSRRTAEETQYF.

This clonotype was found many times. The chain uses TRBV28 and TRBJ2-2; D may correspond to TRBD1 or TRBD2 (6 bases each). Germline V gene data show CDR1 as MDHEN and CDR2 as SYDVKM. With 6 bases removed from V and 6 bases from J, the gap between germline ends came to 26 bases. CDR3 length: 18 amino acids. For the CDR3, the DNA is TGTGCCAGCAGCCCAACCGGACTACCGGGACATTCCCCCGGGGAGCTGTTTTTT. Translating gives CASSPTGLPGHSPGELFF.

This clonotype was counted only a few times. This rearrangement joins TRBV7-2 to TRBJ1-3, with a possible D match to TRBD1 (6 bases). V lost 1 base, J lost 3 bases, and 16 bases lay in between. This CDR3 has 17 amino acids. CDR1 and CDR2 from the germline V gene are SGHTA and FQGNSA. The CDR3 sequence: CASSLEMAGGGGNTIYF. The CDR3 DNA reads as TGTGCCAGCAGCTTAGAAATGGCGGGGGGCGGTGGAAACACCATATATTTT.

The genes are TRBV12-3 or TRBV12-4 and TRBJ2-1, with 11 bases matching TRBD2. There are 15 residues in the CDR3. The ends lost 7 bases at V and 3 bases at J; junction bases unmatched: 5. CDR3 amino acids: CASTLGLAGYNEQFF. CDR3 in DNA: TGTGCCAGCACTCTTGGACTAGCGGGCTACAATGAGCAGTTCTTC.

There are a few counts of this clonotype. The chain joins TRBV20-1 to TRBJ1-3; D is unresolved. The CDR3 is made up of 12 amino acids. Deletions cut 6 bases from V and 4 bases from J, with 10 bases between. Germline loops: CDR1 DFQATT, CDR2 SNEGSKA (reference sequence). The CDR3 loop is CSAAGPGNTIYF. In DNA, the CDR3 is TGCAGTGCCGCCGGACCGGGAAACACCATATATTTT.

The CDR3, as DNA: TGTGCCAGCAGCTTAAGGGGGGAAAATTCACCCCTCCACTTT. This translates into CASSLRGENSPLHF. This chain connects TRBV7-2 to TRBJ1-6, with a weak D call TRBD1 (6 bases). Germline values: CDR1 SGHTA, CDR2 FQGNSA. CDR3 length: 14 amino acids. V was shortened by 2 bases and J by 7 bases, with 9 bases between the two germline ends.

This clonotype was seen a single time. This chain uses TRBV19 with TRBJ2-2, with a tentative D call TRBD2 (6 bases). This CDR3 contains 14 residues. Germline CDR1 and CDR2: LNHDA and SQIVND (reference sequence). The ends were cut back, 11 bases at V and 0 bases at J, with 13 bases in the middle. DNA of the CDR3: TGTGCCGCAAGAGCGGGTACGAACACCGGGGAGCTGTTTTTT. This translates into CAARAGTNTGELFF.

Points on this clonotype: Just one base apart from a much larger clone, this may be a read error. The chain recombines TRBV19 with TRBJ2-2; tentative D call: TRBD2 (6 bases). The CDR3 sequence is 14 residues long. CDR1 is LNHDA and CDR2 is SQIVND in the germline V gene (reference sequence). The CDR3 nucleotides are TGTGCCAGTAGTATTGGCGGGAACACCGGGGAGCTGTCTTTT. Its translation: CASSIGGNTGELSF.

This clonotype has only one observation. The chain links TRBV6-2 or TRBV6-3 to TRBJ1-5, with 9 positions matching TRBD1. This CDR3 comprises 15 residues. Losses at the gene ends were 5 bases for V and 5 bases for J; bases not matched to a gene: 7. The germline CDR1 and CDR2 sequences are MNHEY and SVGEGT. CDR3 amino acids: CASSPDRGFYQPQHF. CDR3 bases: TGTGCCAGCAGTCCCGACAGGGGGTTTTATCAGCCCCAGCATTTT.

This CDR3 reads CASSLGVVDSFTGELFF. CDR3 sequence (DNA): TGTGCCAGCAGCTTAGGGGTAGTGGACAGCTTCACCGGGGAGCTGTTTTTT. The chain joins TRBV11-2 to TRBJ2-2, with D possibly TRBD1 on 6 matching bases. This CDR3 contains 17 residues. The ends were cut back, 1 base at V and 4 bases at J, with 16 bases in the middle. CDR1 and CDR2 (germline): SGHAT, FQNNGV.

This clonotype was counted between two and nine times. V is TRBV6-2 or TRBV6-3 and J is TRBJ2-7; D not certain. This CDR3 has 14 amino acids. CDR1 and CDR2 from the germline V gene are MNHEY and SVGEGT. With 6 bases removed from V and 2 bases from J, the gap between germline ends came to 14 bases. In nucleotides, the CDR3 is TGTGCCAGCAGCACCCTAAGGGTCGCCTACGAGCAGTACTTC. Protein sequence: CASSTLRVAYEQYF.